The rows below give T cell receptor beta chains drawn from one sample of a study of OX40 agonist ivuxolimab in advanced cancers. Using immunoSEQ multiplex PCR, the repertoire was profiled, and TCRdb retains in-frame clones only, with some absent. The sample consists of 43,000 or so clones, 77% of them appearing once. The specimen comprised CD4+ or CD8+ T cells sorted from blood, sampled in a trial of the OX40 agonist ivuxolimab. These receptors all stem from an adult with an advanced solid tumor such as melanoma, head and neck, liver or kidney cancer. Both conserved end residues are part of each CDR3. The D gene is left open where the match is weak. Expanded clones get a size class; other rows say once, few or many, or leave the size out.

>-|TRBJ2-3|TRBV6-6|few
TGTGCCAGCAGGGAGTCCAGCACAGATACGCAGTATTTT
CASRESSTDTQYF
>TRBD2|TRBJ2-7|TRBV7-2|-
TGTGCCAGCAGACAAAGCGGGAGTAACACGGAGCAGTACTTC
CASRQSGSNTEQYF
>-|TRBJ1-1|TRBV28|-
TGTGCCAGCAGCCGCGACAAATCACGCGCTTTCTTT
CASSRDKSRAFF
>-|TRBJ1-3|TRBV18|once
TGTGCCAGCTCACCACAACTTCAGGGTGGAAACACCATATATTTT
CASSPQLQGGNTIYF
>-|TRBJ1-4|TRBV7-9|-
TGTGCCAGCAGCCTCGATACAACTAATGAAAAACTGTTTTTT
CASSLDTTNEKLFF
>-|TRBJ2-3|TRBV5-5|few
TGTGCCAGCAGCAAACTCGCAGATACGCAGTATTTT
CASSKLADTQYF
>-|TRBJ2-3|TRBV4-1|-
TGCGCCAGCAGCCAAGATCGCATGCTCACAGATACGCAGTATTTT
CASSQDRMLTDTQYF
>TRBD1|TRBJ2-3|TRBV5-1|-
TGCGCCAGCAGCTGGTTTAGGACAGGGGGGTCAGATACGCAGTATTTT
CASSWFRTGGSDTQYF
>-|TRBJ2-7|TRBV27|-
TGTGCCAGCAGTACGACGCCCCAGGGTTTGAGGTCCCACGAGCAGTACTTC
CASSTTPQGLRSHEQYF
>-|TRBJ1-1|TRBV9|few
TGTGCCAGCAGCGTAGCTCATGGGGCGATAAACACTGAAGCTTTCTTT
CASSVAHGAINTEAFF
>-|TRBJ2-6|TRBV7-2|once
TGTGCCAGCACCTCTGGCGCCGGGGCCAACGTCCTGACTTTC
CASTSGAGANVLTF
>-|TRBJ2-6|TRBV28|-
TGTGCCAGCAGTATTTACAGGGCCGCTGGGGCCAACGTCCTGACTTTC
CASSIYRAAGANVLTF
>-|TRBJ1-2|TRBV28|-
TGTGCCAGCAGTTTGGATCCCACTACCTATGGCTACACCTTC
CASSLDPTTYGYTF
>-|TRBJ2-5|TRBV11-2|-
TGTGCCAGCAGCTTAGAGGGGGCTGGGACCCAGTACTTC
CASSLEGAGTQYF
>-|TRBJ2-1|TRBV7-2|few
TGTGCCAGCAGCCGACAAATTGGGAATGAGCAGTTCTTC
CASSRQIGNEQFF
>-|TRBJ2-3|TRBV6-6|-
TGTGCCAGCAGTTCTGTCGGCATGGGGGATACGCAGTATTTT
CASSSVGMGDTQYF
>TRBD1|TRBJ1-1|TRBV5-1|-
TGCGCCAGCAGCTCCGGACAGGGGCTGAACACTGAAGCTTTCTTT
CASSSGQGLNTEAFF
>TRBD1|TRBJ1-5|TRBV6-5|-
TGTGCCAGCCGGGACAGGGGATCTAGCAATCAGCCCCAGCATTTT
CASRDRGSSNQPQHF
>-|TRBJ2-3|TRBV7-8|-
TGTGCCAGCAGTCGGACGGGGGTTACAGATACGCAGTATTTT
CASSRTGVTDTQYF
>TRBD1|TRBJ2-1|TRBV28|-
TGTGCCAGCAGCTTACAGGGGTCCTCCTACAATGAGCAGTTCTTC
CASSLQGSSYNEQFF
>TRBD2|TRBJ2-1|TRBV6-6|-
TGTGCCAGCCACGGGGGGAGCTCCTACAATGAGCAGTTCTTC
CASHGGSSYNEQFF
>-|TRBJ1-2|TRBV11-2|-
TGTGCCAGCAGCTTAGTTGGGACCTTCTATGGCTACACCTTC
CASSLVGTFYGYTF
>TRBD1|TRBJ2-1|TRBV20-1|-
TGCAGTGCGGGACAGCCCAATGAGCAGTTCTTC
CSAGQPNEQFF
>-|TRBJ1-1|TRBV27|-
TGTGCCAGCAGGGAAAGGGCGGGGGGATTTCGGGAAGCTTTCTTT
CASRERAGGFREAFF
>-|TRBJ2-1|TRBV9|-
TGTGCCAGCAGCCGGAATTACAATGAGCAGTTCTTC
CASSRNYNEQFF
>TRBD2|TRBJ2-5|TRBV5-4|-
TGTGCCAGCAGCTTGTGGCTAGCGGGATTAGAGACCCAGTACTTC
CASSLWLAGLETQYF
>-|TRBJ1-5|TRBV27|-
TGTGCCAGCAGTTTAGTGGGGAGACATCAGCCCCAGCATTTT
CASSLVGRHQPQHF
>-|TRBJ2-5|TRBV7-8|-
TGTGCCAGCAGCTTTGGGTCGAAGGGGGAGACCCAGTACTTC
CASSFGSKGETQYF
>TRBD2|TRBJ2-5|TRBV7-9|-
TGTGCCAGCAGACTAGCGGGAGAGGAGACCCAGTACTTC
CASRLAGEETQYF
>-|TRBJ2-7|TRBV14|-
TGTGCCAGCAGCCAAGTGGCGGTGGGGGAGCAGTACTTC
CASSQVAVGEQYF
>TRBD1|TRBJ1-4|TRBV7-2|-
TGTGCCAGCAGTCAAGCCCGGGACAGGGGGGCAAAACTGTTTTTT
CASSQARDRGAKLFF
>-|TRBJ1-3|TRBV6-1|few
TGTGCCAGCAGGAACTCTGGAAACACCATATATTTT
CASRNSGNTIYF
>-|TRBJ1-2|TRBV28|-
TGTGCCAGCAGTCTTTCACAGGGCAACTATGGCTACACCTTC
CASSLSQGNYGYTF
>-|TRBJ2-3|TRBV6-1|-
TGTGCCAGCAGCCGGGGAGGAACGGTCGATACGCAGTATTTT
CASSRGGTVDTQYF
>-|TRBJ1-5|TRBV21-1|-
TGTGCCAGCAGCATACCCCCGATTGGCAGGGCTCAGCCCCAGCATTTT
CASSIPPIGRAQPQHF